Presented here are 20 T cell receptor beta chains from one specimen sequenced in a study of cytomegalovirus exposure and HLA in healthy donors. The primer mix had 60 Vbeta and 13 Jbeta primers. TCRdb's table, derived via immunoSEQ multiplex PCR, lists solely in-frame clones and lacks some. The profile shows around 180,000 clones, roughly 75% of them singletons. Sample: PBMCs. The receptors stem from a man aged 35 to 55 in good health and CMV-seronegative.

V is TRBV4-3 and J is TRBJ2-7, with D tentatively TRBD1 (6 bases). Germline CDR1 and CDR2: LGHNA and YSLEER. V lost 1 base, J lost 3 bases, and 10 bases lay in between. The CDR3 has 14 residues. CDR3 sequence (DNA): TGCGCCAGCAGCCAAGGCTTAGGGGGCTACGAGCAGTACTTC. Encoded protein: CASSQGLGGYEQYF.

This clone was observed a handful of times. The rearrangement joins TRBV6-5 to TRBJ1-2, with TRBD1 matching over 8 bases. Trimming at V came to 2 bases and at J to 0 bases, leaving 2 bases not matched to a gene. This CDR3 region has 15 residues. The germline V gene has CDR1 MNHEY and CDR2 SVGAGI. The CDR3 spells CASSYTGGANYGYTF. CDR3 in DNA: TGTGCCAGCAGTTACACAGGGGGAGCTAACTATGGCTACACCTTC.

The rearrangement uses TRBV7-2 and TRBJ2-2; 7 nucleotides match TRBD2. The CDR3 contains 15 residues. V was pared by 5 bases and J by 7 bases, with 10 bases of the junction left unmatched. Germline lookup yields CDR1 SGHTA and CDR2 FQGNSA. This chain's CDR3 is CASSLVGGVNGELFF. The CDR3 DNA reads as TGTGCCAGCAGCCTAGTGGGAGGGGTCAACGGGGAGCTGTTTTTT.

This chain joins TRBV10-2 and TRBJ2-3; 7 bases are shared with TRBD1. V was clipped by 7 bases and J by 5 bases; unmatched bases: 3. Per germline, CDR1 WSHSY and CDR2 SAAADI. The CDR3 is made up of 12 amino acids. CDR3: CASTQGQDTQYF. The DNA for the CDR3 is TGCGCCAGCACACAGGGGCAAGATACGCAGTATTTT.

This chain joins TRBV12-5 and TRBJ2-5; 9 bases are a match to TRBD2. The CDR3 consists of 16 residues. The trim removed 1 base at V and 5 bases at J, leaving 8 bases unmatched. Germline CDR1 LGHNT, CDR2 FRNRAP. In DNA form, the CDR3 reads TGTGCTAGTGGTTTGGGTTTCGCGGGAGGGGAGGAGACCCAGTACTTC. This encodes CASGLGFAGGEETQYF.

This clone came up a few times. The CDR3 sequence is CASRPGQGGAFF. The CDR3 DNA reads as TGTGCCAGCAGACCGGGACAGGGAGGCGCTTTCTTT. The V call is TRBV2, the J call TRBJ1-1; 9 positions match TRBD1. Looked up from germline, CDR1 is SNHLY and CDR2 is FYNNEI. The V segment lost 6 bases and the J segment 11 bases; nucleotides outside the gene matches: 7. This CDR3 contains 12 residues.

The chain carries TRBV10-3 and TRBJ2-3; maybe TRBD1 (5 bases). The CDR3 has 15 residues. Germline assignment: CDR1 ENHRY and CDR2 SYGVKD. V shed 10 bases and J shed 5 bases, with 22 bases lying between them. CDR3 region: CATSPRAGKEDTQYF. The CDR3 nucleotides read TGTGCCACCTCACCTCGGGCAGGGAAGGAAGATACGCAGTATTTT.

The table lists this clone with a count of one. V is TRBV9 and J is TRBJ2-3; TRBD2 agrees at 7 bases. V shed 5 bases, J shed 2 bases, and the junction held 17 bases outside the gene matches. The germline V gene encodes CDR1 SGDLS and CDR2 YYNGEE. CDR3 length: 18 amino acids. The CDR3 region has the DNA TGTGCCAGCAGTCCAGCCCGATGGATAGCGGGCAACACAGATACGCAGTATTTT. Amino acids: CASSPARWIAGNTDTQYF.

This chain uses TRBV7-2 with TRBJ1-2; 10 bases line up with TRBD1. The V and J ends lost 5 bases and 5 bases, in that order; junction bases with no gene match: 8. Germline assignment: CDR1 SGHTA and CDR2 FQGNSA. CDR3 length: 15 residues. The CDR3 nucleotides are TGTGCCAGCAGCGGTTACGGGACAGGGGATTATGGCTACACCTTC. Its translation is CASSGYGTGDYGYTF. Full variable domain (rest looked up from reference TRBV7-2 and TRBJ1-2): GAGVSQSPSNKVTEKGKDVELRCDPISGHTALYWYRQSLGQGLEFLIYFQGNSAPDKSGLPSDRFSAERTGGSVSTLTIQRTQQEDSAVYLCASSGYGTGDYGYTFGSGTRLTVV.

This clone was picked up one time. V is TRBV14 and J is TRBJ2-7; D possibly corresponds to TRBD2 (7 bases). CDR3 length: 15 amino acids. The germline V and J ends were trimmed by 5 bases and 4 bases, with 18 bases remaining between them. Germline V CDR1 and CDR2: SGHDN, FVKESK. The CDR3 reads CASSSYREGAYEQYF. In DNA form, the CDR3 reads TGTGCCAGCAGCTCCTACAGGGAGGGAGCATACGAGCAGTACTTC.

The rearrangement links TRBV5-5 to TRBJ2-7; possible D gene TRBD2, 6 bases. Trimming shortened V by 4 bases and J by 6 bases, and 17 bases separated the two germline ends. The CDR3 runs to 14 residues. Germline V CDR1 and CDR2: SGHKS, YYEKEE (reference sequence). The CDR3 here is CASSPRAGSLEQYF. The CDR3 nucleotides are TGTGCCAGCAGCCCCAGGGCGGGATCCCTCGAGCAGTACTTC.

The rearrangement uses TRBV18 and TRBJ2-2; D is ambiguous. V was shortened by 2 bases and J by 0 bases, with 13 bases between the two germline ends. Germline assignment: CDR1 KGHSH and CDR2 LQKENI. This CDR3 has 17 residues. In DNA form, the CDR3 reads TGTGCCAGCTCACCAGACTCTCTGGGTACGAACACCGGGGAGCTGTTTTTT. This sequence encodes CASSPDSLGTNTGELFF.

The chain has TRBV29-1 and TRBJ1-5; the D is unclear. The CDR3 length is 12 residues. Between the trimmed V and J ends, which lost 3 bases and 5 bases, there was a span of 8 bases. The germline V gene encodes CDR1 SQVTM and CDR2 ANQGSEA. CDR3 in amino acids: CSVDEGDQPQHF. CDR3 coding DNA: TGCAGCGTTGATGAGGGAGATCAGCCCCAGCATTTT. The full variable domain, its missing parts supplied by reference TRBV29-1 and TRBJ1-5, is SAVISQKPSRDICQRGTSLTIQCQVDSQVTMMFWYRQQPGQSLTLIATANQGSEATYESGFVIDKFPISRPNLTFSTLTVSNMSPEDSSIYLCSVDEGDQPQHFGDGTRLSIL.

The gene calls are TRBV9 and TRBJ2-7, with D possibly matching TRBD1 (7 bases). Germline CDR1 and CDR2: SGDLS and YYNGEE. V gave up 0 bases and J gave up 5 bases, with 12 bases separating them. This CDR3 has 14 residues. DNA of the CDR3: TGTGCCAGCAGCGTAGGCGGGACAGCCCACGAGCAGTACTTC. It codes for CASSVGGTAHEQYF.

This rearrangement joins TRBV6-5 to TRBJ1-2; 7 nucleotides line up with TRBD1. The CDR3 totals 15 residues. The germline V gene encodes CDR1 MNHEY and CDR2 SVGAGI. J was trimmed by 9 bases and V by 10 bases; bases with no gene match: 20. Written as DNA, the CDR3 is TGTGCCACCGGGGACAGCTCCCCTAGTCGCCAGCGCTACACCTTC. This encodes CATGDSSPSRQRYTF.

The rearrangement uses TRBV5-1 and TRBJ2-2; 7 positions match TRBD1. Germline assignment: CDR1 SGHRS and CDR2 YFSETQ. The ends lost 4 bases at V and 6 bases at J; junction bases unmatched: 12. This CDR3 comprises 16 residues. The CDR3 region has the DNA TGCGCCAGCAGCCCGCCTGTTACAGGGGCCTCCGGGGAGCTGTTTTTT. It translates to CASSPPVTGASGELFF. The variable domain in full, completed from reference TRBV5-1 and TRBJ2-2, reads KAGVTQTPRYLIKTRGQQVTLSCSPISGHRSVSWYQQTPGQGLQFLFEYFSETQRNKGNFPGRFSGRQFSNSRSEMNVSTLELGDSALYLCASSPPVTGASGELFFGEGSRLTVL.

The chain joins TRBV18 to TRBJ1-5, with 8 positions matching TRBD1. V dropped 6 bases and J dropped 9; count of bases not matched to a gene: 10. The CDR3 spans 14 residues. The germline V gene encodes CDR1 KGHSH and CDR2 LQKENI. CDR3 sequence (DNA): TGTGCCAGCTCTCTAGACAGGGGCCAAGGGCCCCAGCATTTT. As protein: CASSLDRGQGPQHF.

The V call is TRBV4-3, the J call TRBJ2-7; D is perhaps TRBD2 (7 bases). Trimming removed 1 base at V and 4 bases at J, with 11 bases between. This CDR3 is 14 amino acids long. The germline V gene has CDR1 LGHNA and CDR2 YSLEER. CDR3 protein: CASSQGGGGYEQYF. As DNA, the CDR3 is TGCGCCAGCAGCCAAGGAGGGGGAGGGTACGAGCAGTACTTC.

This clone was recorded once. The chain is built from TRBV5-1 and TRBJ2-2; tentative D call: TRBD1 (7 bases). The CDR3 has 15 residues. CDR1 is SGHRS, CDR2 YFSETQ, per germline. Trimming took off 0 bases at V and 6 bases at J, with 12 bases between the two ends. The CDR3 sequence: CASSLVAGGSGELFF. The CDR3 nucleotides read TGCGCCAGCAGCTTGGTGGCAGGGGGGTCCGGGGAGCTGTTTTTT. The full variable domain, with the rest looked up from reference TRBV5-1 and TRBJ2-2, is KAGVTQTPRYLIKTRGQQVTLSCSPISGHRSVSWYQQTPGQGLQFLFEYFSETQRNKGNFPGRFSGRQFSNSRSEMNVSTLELGDSALYLCASSLVAGGSGELFFGEGSRLTVL.

This clone was recorded only once. CDR3 sequence reads: CASSEAGEFYNEQFF. Here the CDR3 DNA reads TGTGCCAGCAGCGAGGCGGGGGAGTTCTACAATGAGCAGTTCTTC. The chain employs TRBV9 and TRBJ2-1, with TRBD2 identical over 7 bases. The J segment lost 3 bases and the V segment lost 3 bases, leaving 6 bases of the junction unmatched. This CDR3 has 15 residues. Germline V CDR1 and CDR2: SGDLS, YYNGEE.